This passage covers 21 T cell receptor beta chains from one sample sequenced in a study of type 1 regulatory T cells. These receptors' antigens are unknown. TCRdb re-derived calls from the reads in MiXCR, one entry per CDR3 protein. The table lists about 62,000 distinct CDR3 sequences, roughly two thirds of them singletons. The source material was cultured non-Tr1 T cells, either the whole culture or a sorted T cell fraction (not recorded which). These receptors were collected from a human donor in good health.

This clonotype came up a few times. This sequence joins TRBV7-9 and TRBJ2-7; perhaps D is TRBD1 or TRBD2 (7 bases each). The CDR3 length is 15 residues. Deletions cut 3 bases from V and 4 bases from J, with 16 bases between. Germline V CDR1 and CDR2: SEHNR, FQNEAQ (reference sequence). DNA of the CDR3: TGTGCCAGCAGCTTGCGGCCCCAGGGGGGGTACGAGCAGTACTTC. Amino acid sequence: CASSLRPQGGYEQYF.

The CDR3 loop is CSATLAGSTDTQYF. In DNA form, the CDR3 reads TGCAGTGCCACACTAGCGGGGTCCACAGATACGCAGTATTTT. This chain connects TRBV20-1 to TRBJ2-3; TRBD2 matches at 10 bases. Germline V lookup: CDR1 DFQATT, CDR2 SNEGSKA (reference sequence). With V trimmed by 6 bases and J by 2 bases, 5 bases remained unmatched. The CDR3 length is 14 residues.

This chain connects TRBV23-1 to TRBJ1-5; D gene unclear. TRBV23-1 qualifies as an ORF whose function is uncertain. Trimming took 4 bases from V and 4 from J, leaving 14 bases between them. The CDR3 length is 15 residues. The CDR3 DNA is TGCGCCAGCAGTCCGTTCTGGAGGGCGAATCAGCCCCAGCATTTT. It codes for CASSPFWRANQPQHF.

DNA for the CDR3: TGTGCCAGCAGTTTGATACAGGGGGCAGGCGATGAGCAGTTCTTC. It translates to CASSLIQGAGDEQFF. The V and J genes are TRBV12-3 or TRBV12-4 and TRBJ2-1, with 9 bases lining up with TRBD1. With V trimmed by 3 bases and J by 8 bases, 8 bases remained unmatched. This CDR3 has 15 residues.

The chain joins TRBV20-1 to TRBJ2-5; 11 positions agree with TRBD2. The V segment lost 4 bases and the J segment 5 bases; nucleotides outside the gene matches: 3. This CDR3 has 13 residues. Germline V gives CDR1 DFQATT, CDR2 SNEGSKA (reference sequence). The CDR3 nucleotides read TGCAGTGCTAAACTAGCGGGAGCGGAGACCCAGTACTTC. Residues: CSAKLAGAETQYF.

The V and J genes are TRBV29-1 and TRBJ2-1; tentative D call: TRBD2 (6 bases). The germline V gene encodes CDR1 SQVTM and CDR2 ANQGSEA. This CDR3 is built from 14 residues. Deletions cut 7 bases from V and 4 bases from J, with 17 bases between. CDR3 sequence: CSAQSGDWYNEQFF. In DNA form, the CDR3 reads TGCAGCGCCCAGTCGGGGGATTGGTACAATGAGCAGTTCTTC.

This clonotype was counted only a few times. The chain is built from TRBV20-1 and TRBJ2-1, with D possibly matching TRBD1 (6 bases). CDR3 size: 15 residues. Trimming left V 6 bases short and J 4 bases short, with 19 bases between. CDR1 and CDR2 (germline): DFQATT, SNEGSKA (reference sequence). The CDR3 DNA reads as TGCAGTGCCCCTGATGGGACATCGAGATACAATGAGCAGTTCTTC. Translating gives CSAPDGTSRYNEQFF.

A few counts support this clonotype. The chain carries TRBV20-1 and TRBJ2-5; TRBD2 might be the D (6 bases). From germline, CDR1 is DFQATT and CDR2 SNEGSKA (reference sequence). There are 15 residues in the CDR3. Trimming stripped 0 bases from V and 0 bases from J, with 11 bases between. Here the CDR3 reads CSARDLAGYQETQYF. As DNA, the CDR3 is TGCAGTGCTAGAGATCTCGCGGGGTACCAAGAGACCCAGTACTTC.

In its sample, this clonotype was seen once. The chain links TRBV6-1 to TRBJ1-2; the D is unclear. V gave up 1 base and J gave up 8 bases, with 8 bases separating them. The germline CDR1 and CDR2 sequences are MNHNS and SASEGT. This CDR3 has 12 amino acids. The CDR3 DNA reads TGTGCCAGCAGTGAAGTACAGCTAGGCTACACCTTC. Translated: CASSEVQLGYTF.

This clonotype showed up just a few times. The chain links TRBV11-2 to TRBJ2-3, with a tentative D call TRBD2 (5 bases). The CDR3 covers 13 residues. V gave up 5 bases and J gave up 11 bases, with 17 bases separating them. Germline V gene sequence: CDR1 SGHAT, CDR2 FQNNGV. The CDR3 DNA sequence: TGTGCCAGCAGCCTATTCTCCGACGGAGGGCAGTATTTT. It yields the protein CASSLFSDGGQYF.

This clonotype showed up just a few times. J is TRBJ2-7 and V is TRBV28; 8 bases are a match to TRBD1. Germline CDR1 is MDHEN and CDR2 is SYDVKM. The V segment lost 1 base and the J segment 4 bases; nucleotides outside the gene matches: 6. The CDR3 is 15 residues long. The CDR3 region is CASSLYSGGRYEQYF. In DNA, the CDR3 is TGTGCCAGCAGTTTATACTCAGGGGGCCGGTACGAGCAGTACTTC.

J is TRBJ2-2 and V is TRBV10-3; 7 nucleotides match TRBD2. This CDR3 has 13 amino acids. V lost 10 bases, J lost 2 bases, and 4 bases stayed unmatched. Per the germline V gene, CDR1 is ENHRY and CDR2 is SYGVKD. The chain's CDR3 is CATRDYNTGELFF. The DNA of the CDR3 is TGTGCCACCCGGGACTACAACACCGGGGAGCTGTTTTTT.

The table lists this clonotype with a count of one. The V call is TRBV10-3, the J call TRBJ2-1; either TRBD1 or TRBD2 may supply D (6 bases each). The germline gives CDR1 ENHRY, CDR2 SYGVKD. This CDR3 comprises 15 residues. V was cut by 6 bases and J by 4 bases, with 16 bases left in between. CDR3 in amino acids: CAIRDQEGGYNEQFF. The CDR3 bases are TGTGCCATCAGGGACCAGGAGGGGGGTTACAATGAGCAGTTCTTC.

The chain employs TRBV7-8 and TRBJ2-5, with a tentative D call TRBD1 (6 bases). Trimming pared 2 bases from V and 1 base from J, leaving 8 bases between. The V gene's germline CDR1 is SGHVS and CDR2 FQNEAQ. This CDR3 comprises 14 residues. DNA of the CDR3: TGTGCCAGCAGCTTATGGACAGCCCAAGAGACCCAGTACTTC. Translation gives CASSLWTAQETQYF.

This sequence joins TRBV18 and TRBJ1-2; no firm D call. CDR1 and CDR2 (germline): KGHSH, LQKENI. V shed 0 bases and J shed 7 bases, with 12 bases lying between them. The CDR3 is 14 residues long. This CDR3 is CASSPPLSRGGYTF. The CDR3 bases are TGTGCCAGCTCACCACCGTTGTCTCGGGGTGGCTACACCTTC.

Regarding this clonotype: Compared with germline, one end of the junction differs, possibly owing to a read error. The chain combines TRBV20-1 with TRBJ2-4; D remains unclear. The CDR3 is 16 residues long. Germline V CDR1 and CDR2: DFQATT, SNEGSKA (reference sequence). The CDR3 bases are TGCAGTGCAAGAGGCCCTTCGCATTCTGCCAAAAACATTCAGTACTTC. Encoded protein: CSARGPSHSAKNIQYF.

The V gene is TRBV3-1, the J gene TRBJ2-2; 8 nucleotides line up with TRBD2. The CDR3 sequence is 15 residues long. The germline gives CDR1 LGHDT, CDR2 YNNKEL (reference sequence). J lost 3 bases, V lost 4 bases, and 4 bases had no gene match. CDR3 nucleotide sequence: TGTGCCAGCAGCCGCCGGGAGGGATACACCGGGGAGCTGTTTTTT. This sequence encodes CASSRREGYTGELFF.

This clonotype came up a few times. The V and J genes are TRBV20-1 and TRBJ2-3; TRBD2 matches 11 bases. Germline V gene lookup returns CDR1 DFQATT and CDR2 SNEGSKA (reference sequence). The CDR3 is 18 amino acids. Losses at the gene ends were 5 bases for V and 2 bases for J; bases not matched to a gene: 15. CDR3: CSARKLAGDGNYTDTQYF. CDR3 sequence (DNA): TGCAGTGCTCGCAAACTAGCGGGAGATGGCAATTACACAGATACGCAGTATTTT.

The rearrangement joins TRBV5-5 to TRBJ2-7, with D tentatively TRBD1 or TRBD2 (5 bases each). Per germline, CDR1 SGHKS and CDR2 YYEKEE (reference sequence). CDR3 length: 13 residues. Deletions cut 0 bases from V and 7 bases from J, with 11 bases between. This chain's CDR3 is CASSLEGPREQYF. The CDR3 DNA reads as TGTGCCAGCAGCTTGGAGGGACCGAGGGAGCAGTACTTC.

The chain is built from TRBV18 and TRBJ1-1; 7 bases are a match to TRBD1. The germline V gene has CDR1 KGHSH and CDR2 LQKENI. V lost 4 bases, J lost 4 bases, and 6 bases stayed unmatched. The length of the CDR3 is 14 residues. CDR3 DNA sequence: TGTGCCAGCTCACTCACAGGGGCGAGCACTGAAGCTTTCTTT. It is translated as CASSLTGASTEAFF.

This clonotype was counted a single time. The V gene is TRBV20-1, the J gene TRBJ2-2; D remains unclear. In germline, CDR1 is DFQATT, CDR2 SNEGSKA (reference sequence). V was clipped by 0 bases and J by 1 base, with 9 bases between them. The CDR3 length is 15 residues. CDR3 sequence (DNA): TGCAGTGCTAGAGATTTTTCACAGAACACCGGGGAGCTGTTTTTT. Translating it yields CSARDFSQNTGELFF.